This is a list of T cell receptor beta chains from one sample in a study of CXCR3-negative and CXCR3-positive naive CD8 T cells. TCRdb processed the 5' RACE reads again and assigns one entry to each CDR3 protein, with no DNA. The sample holds approximately 100,000 distinct CDR3 sequences. The specimen sequenced was naive CXCR3+ CD8+ T cells from blood. The receptors shown here come from a human donor in good health. Some clones in this sample may be carry-over from other donors' samples. Each CDR3 is given with its conserved first and last residue.

cdr3_aa: CSARDSEGGLVGYTF
v_call: TRBV20-1
j_call: TRBJ1-2

cdr3_aa: CSVRATGYEQYF
v_call: TRBV29-1
j_call: TRBJ2-7

cdr3_aa: CSAPGQEYSGEQYF
v_call: TRBV20-1
j_call: TRBJ2-7

cdr3_aa: CASSLSSGTYEQYF
v_call: TRBV7-2
j_call: TRBJ2-7

cdr3_aa: CASSKESGVQPQHF
v_call: TRBV21-1
j_call: TRBJ1-5

cdr3_aa: CASSLALGENEQFF
v_call: TRBV7-7
j_call: TRBJ2-1

cdr3_aa: CASSQFRDGYNSPLHF
v_call: TRBV28
j_call: TRBJ1-6

cdr3_aa: CSVDQNQNTGELFF
v_call: TRBV29-1
j_call: TRBJ2-2

cdr3_aa: CAISESRGQMPYEQYF
v_call: TRBV10-3
j_call: TRBJ2-7

cdr3_aa: CAISESEEEAYGYTF
v_call: TRBV10-3
j_call: TRBJ1-2

cdr3_aa: CATAFGGELFF
v_call: TRBV7-3
j_call: TRBJ2-2

cdr3_aa: CASRLGQAYEQYF
v_call: TRBV2
j_call: TRBJ2-7

cdr3_aa: CASSLAPGSNTEAFF
v_call: TRBV7-9
j_call: TRBJ1-1

cdr3_aa: CASSFGVLAVKDTQYF
v_call: TRBV7-2
j_call: TRBJ2-5

cdr3_aa: CASSFGGEGTEAFF
v_call: TRBV12-3/TRBV12-4
j_call: TRBJ1-1

cdr3_aa: CSVDETANYGYTF
v_call: TRBV29-1
j_call: TRBJ1-2

cdr3_aa: CSARDRLRGEQYF
v_call: TRBV20-1
j_call: TRBJ2-7

cdr3_aa: CAWSGEGSTDSYEQYF
v_call: TRBV30
j_call: TRBJ2-7

cdr3_aa: CASSLQRRVYEQYF
v_call: TRBV28
j_call: TRBJ2-7

cdr3_aa: CASMGPGAWEQFF
v_call: TRBV6-5
j_call: TRBJ2-1

cdr3_aa: CASSHLYQETQYF
v_call: TRBV4-1
j_call: TRBJ2-5

cdr3_aa: CASSSRGSTDTQYF
v_call: TRBV7-6
j_call: TRBJ2-3

cdr3_aa: CASSLAQGRTGELFF
v_call: TRBV6-2/TRBV6-3
j_call: TRBJ2-2

cdr3_aa: CASSGQGLANEKLFF
v_call: TRBV7-9
j_call: TRBJ1-4

cdr3_aa: CASSLLAGQHNEQFF
v_call: TRBV7-2
j_call: TRBJ2-1

cdr3_aa: CASSDSDSYNEQFF
v_call: TRBV2
j_call: TRBJ2-1

cdr3_aa: CASSTDPTGELFF
v_call: TRBV7-7
j_call: TRBJ2-2

cdr3_aa: CASSLTDPYEQYF
v_call: TRBV5-1
j_call: TRBJ2-7

cdr3_aa: CASSSRTVEKLFF
v_call: TRBV7-9
j_call: TRBJ1-4

cdr3_aa: CSVLNRVGGYTF
v_call: TRBV29-1
j_call: TRBJ1-2

cdr3_aa: CASSYVLAGAGEQFF
v_call: TRBV6-2/TRBV6-3
j_call: TRBJ2-1

cdr3_aa: CASTGPASTGGQPQHF
v_call: TRBV2
j_call: TRBJ1-5

cdr3_aa: CASSWGTSGLYNEQFF
v_call: TRBV6-5
j_call: TRBJ2-1

cdr3_aa: CASSQAPGARDYEQYF
v_call: TRBV14
j_call: TRBJ2-7

cdr3_aa: CASSPIPDTNYGYTF
v_call: TRBV7-2
j_call: TRBJ1-2

cdr3_aa: CASSPFPFGTAVHEQFF
v_call: TRBV14
j_call: TRBJ2-1

cdr3_aa: CSVRLAGENEQYF
v_call: TRBV29-1
j_call: TRBJ2-7

cdr3_aa: CASSQYSGGRGNEQFF
v_call: TRBV4-3
j_call: TRBJ2-1